A single sample is the source of the 13 T cell receptor beta chains below, sequenced in a study of CD8+CD57+ T cells in acquired aplastic anemia. Genomic DNA, the template, was used for profiling of the TCR beta VDJ and CDR3. TCRdb re-derived calls from the reads in MiXCR, one entry per CDR3 protein. The top ten clones hold around 1.2% of a sample with about 290,000 distinct CDR3 sequences, about 50% of them seen once. Before being chosen for sequencing, patients had shown CD8+CD57+ cell expansion by flow cytometry. Material: sorted CD4+, CD8+, or CD8+CD57+ T cells (not recorded which) from PBMCs. The source is a human donor with aplastic anemia.

The chain recombines TRBV9 with TRBJ1-3; no clear D. Germline V CDR1 and CDR2: SGDLS, YYNGEE. The V end was cut by 0 bases, the J end by 4 bases, with 11 bases between. The CDR3 spans 15 residues. CDR3 amino acids: CASSVAEFSGNTIYF. The CDR3 nucleotides read TGTGCCAGCAGCGTAGCAGAGTTTTCCGGAAACACCATATATTTT.

In this sample, this clonotype turned up many times. The chain is built from TRBV19 and TRBJ2-5; D uncertain. The germline V gene has CDR1 LNHDA and CDR2 SQIVND (reference sequence). The V gene lost 7 bases and the J gene lost 5 bases, with 8 bases spanning the gap. The CDR3 contains 11 residues. The DNA for the CDR3 is TGTGCCAGTACATTCGCGGAGACCCAGTACTTC. Encoded protein: CASTFAETQYF.

Concerning this clonotype: Lacking the conserved final phenylalanine or tryptophan, this CDR3 likely reflects a read error. This chain connects TRBV11-2 to TRBJ2-3; 7 nucleotides agree with TRBD1. Trimming at V came to 4 bases and at J to 2 bases, leaving 6 bases not matched to a gene. There are 15 residues in the CDR3. CDR1 and CDR2 from the germline V gene are SGHAT and FQNNGV. The CDR3 protein is CASSYRGRVTDTQYL. CDR3 in DNA: TGTGCCAGCAGCTACAGGGGAAGGGTCACAGATACGCAGTATCTT.

The chain employs TRBV2 and TRBJ1-1; a weak D match, TRBD1 (6 bases). The CDR3 sequence is 13 residues long. Trimming removed 4 bases from V and 3 bases from J, with 9 bases in between. Germline-derived CDR1 and CDR2 are SNHLY and FYNNEI. CDR3 coding DNA: TGTGCCAGCAGTGTTGAGGGGGACACTGAAGCTTTCTTT. Translation: CASSVEGDTEAFF.

In this sample, this clonotype turned up a few times. The conserved phenylalanine or tryptophan normally closing the CDR3 is absent here, so this likely arose from a read error. V and J are TRBV3-1 and TRBJ2-2, with D uncertain. Germline-derived CDR1 and CDR2 are LGHDT and YNNKEL (reference sequence). Trimming shortened V by 2 bases and J by 5 bases, and 9 bases separated the two germline ends. This CDR3 has 14 residues. The CDR3 bases are TGTGCCAGCAGCCAACAGCTAACGACCGGGGAGCTGTTTTCT. Its translation: CASSQQLTTGELFS.

The genes are TRBV12-3 or TRBV12-4 and TRBJ2-7, with 8 bases fitting TRBD2. Germline trimming cut 6 bases from V and 7 bases from J; bases unmatched to any gene: 14. The CDR3 sequence is 15 residues long. The CDR3 DNA reads as TGTGCCAGCAGCGTGGGTCCCCTAGCGGGCGGGGAGCAGTACTTC. It encodes CASSVGPLAGGEQYF.

The sample holds many counts of this clonotype. The chain carries TRBV6-6 and TRBJ1-5; 7 nucleotides agree with TRBD1. V gave up 4 bases and J gave up 4 bases; unmatched junction bases: 4. The CDR3 spans 14 residues. Germline V gives CDR1 MNHNY, CDR2 SVGAGI (reference sequence). CDR3 in amino acids: CASSSIQGNQPQHF. Written as DNA, the CDR3 is TGTGCCAGCAGTTCAATACAGGGGAATCAGCCCCAGCATTTT.

The chain joins TRBV29-1 to TRBJ1-1; D unresolved. The CDR3 covers 13 residues. V was clipped by 8 bases and J by 10 bases, with 23 bases between them. CDR1 and CDR2 from the germline V gene are SQVTM and ANQGSEA. CDR3 loop: CSMAWGFRRRAFF. DNA for the CDR3: TGCAGCATGGCATGGGGTTTTAGGCGTCGAGCTTTCTTT.

The genes are TRBV2 and TRBJ2-2, with D perhaps TRBD1 or TRBD2 (6 bases each). Trimming took 10 bases from V and 8 from J, leaving 20 bases between them. CDR3 size: 14 residues. Germline-derived CDR1 and CDR2 are SNHLY and FYNNEI. The DNA for the CDR3 is TGTGCCACCGAGTTCCCGGGGGCGCAAGGGGAGCTGTTTTTT. Translation gives CATEFPGAQGELFF.

This clonotype occurred many times. The J gene is TRBJ2-1, the V gene TRBV10-3; 12 bases are shared with TRBD2. V was clipped by 8 bases and J by 4 bases; unmatched bases: 6. The germline V gene has CDR1 ENHRY and CDR2 SYGVKD. This CDR3 is built from 15 residues. The CDR3 coding sequence is TGTGCCATCGAGGCTAGCGGGAGGGCTTACAATGAGCAGTTCTTC. Its translation: CAIEASGRAYNEQFF.

The rearrangement links TRBV20-1 to TRBJ2-5; D possibly matches TRBD1 or TRBD2 (5 bases each). V was pared by 3 bases and J by 1 base, with 9 bases between. This CDR3 is built from 13 residues. Germline assignment: CDR1 DFQATT and CDR2 SNEGSKA (reference sequence). The DNA for the CDR3 is TGCAGTGCTAGTCGGGGACCCCAAGAGACCCAGTACTTC. It yields the protein CSASRGPQETQYF.

This sequence joins TRBV29-1 and TRBJ1-1; D might be TRBD1 (5 bases). Trimming left V 4 bases short and J 0 bases short, with 9 bases between. The CDR3 extends over 13 amino acids. The germline V gene encodes CDR1 SQVTM and CDR2 ANQGSEA. The CDR3 protein is CSVVRGMNTEAFF. In DNA, the CDR3 is TGCAGCGTTGTACGGGGGATGAACACTGAAGCTTTCTTT.

This clonotype was detected only a few times. The V call is TRBV18, the J call TRBJ2-2, with D perhaps being TRBD1 or TRBD2 (5 bases each). The CDR3 sequence is 14 residues long. Germline CDR1 is KGHSH and CDR2 is LQKENI. Trimming left V 3 bases short and J 3 bases short, with 8 bases between. In nucleotides, the CDR3 is TGTGCCAGCTCACCCGGGACGGACACCGGGGAGCTGTTTTTT. It specifies CASSPGTDTGELFF.